The 27 T cell receptor beta chains presented below share a single source sample, sequenced in a study of a mutant IDH1 vaccine in newly diagnosed glioma (dated by TCRdb to about 2021). Their antigen targets remain unknown. The time point label, read with the paper, signifies: week 5, during vaccination. Every vaccine dose consisted of 300 ug of a 20-mer mutant IDH1 peptide in Montanide, administered subcutaneously together with topical imiquimod. Library preparation employed the immunoSEQ multiplex PCR assay. The source is immuneACCESS, and TCRdb retained only in-frame sequences with V and J called. Part of the clones is not carried over; for the studies checked, unresolved V genes explain less than half of this, and the remainder is unexplained. The table for this sample lists 40,000 or so clones; around 82% of them were counted only once. The ten biggest clones cover around 5.5% of the sample.

Source: PBMCs, taken from a glioma patient whose treatment included an IDH1 peptide vaccine. Receptors originate from a man aged 35 to 55 with glioma.

V is TRBV25-1 and J is TRBJ1-1; TRBD1 matches at 10 bases. Germline CDR1 MGHDK, CDR2 SYGVNS. The CDR3 runs to 15 residues. With 5 bases clipped from V and 1 base from J, the junction kept 4 bases outside the gene matches. The CDR3 coding sequence is TGTGCCAGCAGTCCTTGGACAGGGGGGAACACTGAAGCTTTCTTT. Translation: CASSPWTGGNTEAFF.

The chain has TRBV7-6 and TRBJ1-5; 8 bases fit TRBD1. Unmatched junction bases numbered 7, after V lost 5 bases and J lost 4 bases. Looked up from germline, CDR1 is SGHVS and CDR2 is FNYEAQ. The CDR3 spans 15 residues. DNA of the CDR3: TGTGCCAGCAGCCAGCAGACAGGGGCGAATCAGCCCCAGCATTTT. This codes for CASSQQTGANQPQHF.

The rearrangement links TRBV6-5 to TRBJ2-7, with D uncertain. V was clipped by 4 bases and J by 3 bases, with 7 bases between them. The germline gives CDR1 MNHEY, CDR2 SVGAGI. The CDR3 runs 12 residues. The CDR3 here is CASSSGVYEQYF. The CDR3, as DNA: TGTGCCAGCAGTTCAGGCGTCTACGAGCAGTACTTC.

V usage is TRBV4-1 and J usage is TRBJ2-1; the match to TRBD2 covers 13 bases. Germline CDR1 and CDR2: MGHRA and YSYEKL. This CDR3 spans 18 amino acids. V was clipped by 1 base and J by 4 bases; unmatched bases: 7. The CDR3 region is CASSQVTSGGAVYNEQFF. CDR3 sequence (DNA): TGCGCCAGCAGCCAAGTCACTAGCGGGGGGGCCGTTTACAATGAGCAGTTCTTC.

The V call is TRBV5-1, the J call TRBJ2-7; possible D gene TRBD1, 5 bases. The CDR3 is made up of 13 amino acids. Germline-derived CDR1 and CDR2 are SGHRS and YFSETQ. Trimming left V 4 bases short and J 1 base short, with 9 bases between. CDR3: CASSMDNSYEQYF. The CDR3 region has the DNA TGCGCCAGCAGCATGGACAATTCCTACGAGCAGTACTTC.

The CDR3 sequence is CAWSQQGFSPLHF. In nucleotides, the CDR3 is TGTGCCTGGAGTCAACAGGGTTTTTCACCCCTCCACTTT. The chain is built from TRBV30 and TRBJ1-6, with D possibly matching TRBD1 (6 bases). CDR1 and CDR2 (germline): GTSNPN, SVGIG (reference sequence). Trimming cost V 2 bases and J 9 bases, with 11 bases left between them. This CDR3 has 13 amino acids.

This sequence joins TRBV4-1 and TRBJ2-7; D might be TRBD1 or TRBD2, each matching 5 bases. V was pared by 1 base and J by 5 bases, with 12 bases between. Germline assignment: CDR1 MGHRA and CDR2 YSYEKL. This CDR3 region has 14 residues. The CDR3 protein is CASSQVGVVNEQYF. CDR3 nucleotides: TGCGCCAGCAGCCAAGTGGGGGTGGTTAACGAGCAGTACTTC.

This clone was detected once. This sequence joins TRBV27 and TRBJ2-5; D is perhaps TRBD1 (6 bases). The V end was cut by 4 bases, the J end by 2 bases, with 11 bases between. The CDR3 is 14 amino acids. CDR1 and CDR2 (germline): MNHEY, SMNVEV (reference sequence). CDR3 loop: CASSSRGGQETQYF. The CDR3 DNA reads TGTGCCAGCAGTTCCAGGGGTGGTCAAGAGACCCAGTACTTC.

This clone was picked up a small number of times. The V gene is TRBV5-1, the J gene TRBJ2-1; 8 bases agree with TRBD1. The V gene's germline CDR1 is SGHRS and CDR2 YFSETQ. Losses at the gene ends were 0 bases for V and 9 bases for J; bases not matched to a gene: 2. This CDR3 has 13 residues. CDR3 loop: CASSLGQGAEQFF. The CDR3 coding sequence is TGCGCCAGCAGCTTGGGCCAGGGGGCTGAGCAGTTCTTC.

The chain carries TRBV12-5 and TRBJ2-3; 16 nucleotides match TRBD2. This CDR3 has 19 residues. CDR1 and CDR2 (germline): LGHNT, FRNRAP. J was trimmed by 2 bases and V by 2 bases; bases with no gene match: 7. DNA for the CDR3: TGTGCTAGTGGTTTGACTACCGGGACTAGCGGGGGGGCCACAGATACGCAGTATTTT. It yields the protein CASGLTTGTSGGATDTQYF. The whole variable domain, remainder taken from reference TRBV12-5 and TRBJ2-3, is DARVTQTPRHKVTEMGQEVTMRCQPILGHNTVFWYRQTMMQGLELLAYFRNRAPLDDSGMPKDRFSAEMPDATLATLKIQPSEPRDSAVYFCASGLTTGTSGGATDTQYFGPGTRLTVL.

This clone was found once. The genes are TRBV25-1 and TRBJ2-7; the D is unclear. The CDR3 covers 13 residues. Germline assignment: CDR1 MGHDK and CDR2 SYGVNS. Trimming shortened V by 6 bases and J by 1 base, and 10 bases separated the two germline ends. CDR3 sequence reads: CASRTPGSYEQYF. Here the CDR3 DNA reads TGTGCCAGCAGGACGCCCGGGTCCTACGAGCAGTACTTC.

This sequence joins TRBV5-1 and TRBJ2-7, with a possible D match to TRBD2 (6 bases). Trimming shortened V by 2 bases and J by 6 bases, and 15 bases separated the two germline ends. This CDR3 comprises 14 residues. Germline V gene data show CDR1 as SGHRS and CDR2 as YFSETQ. The CDR3 DNA is TGCGCCAGCAGCTTTCCTCTGGGGGGTAGCGAGCAGTACTTC. It codes for CASSFPLGGSEQYF.

The chain recombines TRBV5-1 with TRBJ1-2; D is ambiguous. The CDR3 has 14 residues. Germline CDR1 SGHRS, CDR2 YFSETQ. V was clipped by 0 bases and J by 6 bases, with 12 bases between them. DNA of the CDR3: TGCGCCAGCAGCTTGGTAGCAGCAACGCATGGCTACACCTTC. It specifies CASSLVAATHGYTF.

V is TRBV29-1 and J is TRBJ1-4; a weak D match, TRBD1 (5 bases). The CDR3 has 11 amino acids. CDR1 and CDR2 (germline): SQVTM, ANQGSEA. The germline V and J ends were trimmed by 5 bases and 7 bases, with 8 bases remaining between them. The CDR3 bases are TGCAGCGTTTTCGGGGGTGAAAAACTGTTTTTT. This encodes CSVFGGEKLFF.

This clone was seen a handful of times. The CDR3 coding sequence is TGTGCCAGCAGCCACCAGGGAAGCAATCAGCCCCAGCATTTT. Amino acids: CASSHQGSNQPQHF. The chain recombines TRBV7-9 with TRBJ1-5, with D perhaps TRBD1 (5 bases). The V and J ends lost 5 bases and 1 base respectively, with 9 bases between them. The CDR3 is 14 amino acids. Germline V gene sequence: CDR1 SEHNR, CDR2 FQNEAQ (reference sequence).

The rearrangement joins TRBV14 to TRBJ1-2; weak D call: TRBD1 (6 bases). Trimming shortened V by 4 bases and J by 8 bases, and 14 bases separated the two germline ends. The CDR3 spans 13 residues. Germline V gene lookup returns CDR1 SGHDN and CDR2 FVKESK. This chain's CDR3 is CASSLVQGRGYTF. In DNA, the CDR3 is TGTGCCAGCAGCCTTGTACAGGGAAGAGGCTACACCTTC. The full variable domain, rest sourced from reference TRBV14 and TRBJ1-2, is EAGVTQFPSHSVIEKGQTVTLRCDPISGHDNLYWYRRVMGKEIKFLLHFVKESKQDESGMPNNRFLAERTGGTYSTLKVQPAELEDSGVYFCASSLVQGRGYTFGSGTRLTVV.

The genes are TRBV7-9 and TRBJ1-3; 7 bases agree with TRBD1. Germline V gene lookup returns CDR1 SEHNR and CDR2 FQNEAQ (reference sequence). The CDR3 is 15 amino acids. V gave up 5 bases and J gave up 0 bases; unmatched junction bases: 4. CDR3 in amino acids: CASSKTGDSGNTIYF. The CDR3 DNA follows: TGTGCCAGCAGCAAAACAGGGGACTCTGGAAACACCATATATTTT.

This chain connects TRBV19 to TRBJ2-2; 8 bases map to TRBD2. CDR1 is LNHDA, CDR2 SQIVND, per germline (reference sequence). The CDR3 is 16 amino acids. Trimming at V came to 7 bases and at J to 7 bases, leaving 14 bases not matched to a gene. Here the CDR3 reads CASTVWFGGADGELFF. The CDR3 DNA reads TGTGCCAGTACCGTCTGGTTCGGGGGGGCCGACGGGGAGCTGTTTTTT.

This sequence joins TRBV7-3 and TRBJ2-5, with D perhaps TRBD1 (6 bases). From germline, CDR1 is SGHTA and CDR2 FQGTGA. Trimming took off 0 bases at V and 5 bases at J, with 10 bases between the two ends. The CDR3 runs 14 residues. In DNA, the CDR3 is TGTGCCAGCAGCTTAACGTCAGGGGAGGAGACCCAGTACTTC. Its translation: CASSLTSGEETQYF.

The chain links TRBV5-4 to TRBJ2-3; D ambiguous. V lost 3 bases and J 3 bases, leaving 8 bases between the germline ends. Germline V gene lookup returns CDR1 SGHNT and CDR2 YYREEE (reference sequence). The CDR3 runs to 13 residues. The CDR3 here is CASSSPSTDTQYF. The CDR3 DNA reads as TGTGCCAGCAGCTCCCCAAGTACAGATACGCAGTATTTT.

The CDR3 spells CASSRGTDPEVWTGELFF. The CDR3 DNA follows: TGCGCCAGCAGCCGGGGGACGGACCCCGAAGTTTGGACCGGGGAGCTGTTTTTT. The V and J genes are TRBV5-1 and TRBJ2-2; possibly TRBD2 for D (6 bases). The germline CDR1 and CDR2 sequences are SGHRS and YFSETQ. The length of the CDR3 is 18 residues. Trimming removed 4 bases from V and 5 bases from J, with 24 bases in between.

V gene TRBV6-6 combines with J gene TRBJ2-3, with 11 bases identical to TRBD2. The length of the CDR3 is 16 residues. Germline CDR1 and CDR2: MNHNY and SVGAGI (reference sequence). The V segment lost 6 bases and the J segment 3 bases; nucleotides outside the gene matches: 8. CDR3 sequence: CASRLAGVRGTDTQYF. The DNA for the CDR3 is TGTGCCAGCAGACTAGCGGGGGTTCGTGGTACAGATACGCAGTATTTT.

The genes are TRBV19 and TRBJ2-1; 7 bases align to TRBD1. The CDR3 has 15 amino acids. In germline, CDR1 is LNHDA, CDR2 SQIVND (reference sequence). With V trimmed by 1 base and J by 5 bases, 5 bases remained unmatched. CDR3 in amino acids: CASSIAQGNHNEQFF. For the CDR3, the DNA is TGTGCCAGTAGTATAGCACAGGGGAACCACAATGAGCAGTTCTTC.

The J gene is TRBJ2-5, the V gene TRBV2, with a tentative D call TRBD2 (5 bases). The CDR3 is 14 amino acids. Trimming took off 4 bases at V and 2 bases at J, with 11 bases between the two ends. Germline assignment: CDR1 SNHLY and CDR2 FYNNEI. DNA of the CDR3: TGTGCCAGCAGTGGGTTCGGGGTACAAGAGACCCAGTACTTC. Translating it yields CASSGFGVQETQYF. The full variable domain, completed using reference TRBV2 and TRBJ2-5, is EPEVTQTPSHQVTQMGQEVILRCVPISNHLYFYWYRQILGQKVEFLVSFYNNEISEKSEIFDDQFSVERPDGSNFTLKIRSTKLEDSAMYFCASSGFGVQETQYFGPGTRLLVL.

Concerning this clone itself: It is unclear where the CDR3 begins or ends on the DNA, so no DNA is shown, and the CDR3 is as TCRdb lists it. The chain carries TRBV6-5 and TRBJ1-5; the table's TRBD1 call for D was not verified on the DNA. The CDR3 has 14 amino acids, counting both end residues. Germline V gives CDR1 MNHEY, CDR2 SVGAGI. CDR3 in amino acids: CASSTSDRNQPQHF.

The chain recombines TRBV19 with TRBJ1-1; no reliable D call. From germline, CDR1 is LNHDA and CDR2 SQIVND (reference sequence). V shed 2 bases and J shed 1 base, with 14 bases lying between them. The CDR3 has 16 residues. CDR3 nucleotide sequence: TGTGCCAGTAGTATACGGGCCCAAGGGAGGAACACTGAAGCTTTCTTT. Protein sequence: CASSIRAQGRNTEAFF.

V gene TRBV13 combines with J gene TRBJ1-6; D possibly corresponds to TRBD1 (6 bases). Germline V gene sequence: CDR1 PRHDT, CDR2 FYEKMQ (reference sequence). Trimming removed 7 bases at V and 5 bases at J, with 12 bases between. This CDR3 has 14 residues. The CDR3 is CASNTGINNSPLHF. In DNA, the CDR3 is TGTGCCAGCAACACAGGGATTAATAATTCACCCCTCCACTTT.